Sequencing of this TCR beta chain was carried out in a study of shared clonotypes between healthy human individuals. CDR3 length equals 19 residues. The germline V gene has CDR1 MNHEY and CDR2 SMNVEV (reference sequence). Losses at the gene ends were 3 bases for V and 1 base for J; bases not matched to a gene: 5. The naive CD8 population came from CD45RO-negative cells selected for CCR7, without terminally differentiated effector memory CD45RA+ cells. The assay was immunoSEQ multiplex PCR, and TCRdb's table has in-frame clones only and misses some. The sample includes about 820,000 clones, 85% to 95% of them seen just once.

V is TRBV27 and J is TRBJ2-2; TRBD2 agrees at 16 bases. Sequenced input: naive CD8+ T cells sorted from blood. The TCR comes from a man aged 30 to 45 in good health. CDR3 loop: CASSFGTSGRAGNTGELFF. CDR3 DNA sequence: TGTGCCAGCAGTTTCGGGACTAGCGGGAGGGCCGGGAACACCGGGGAGCTGTTTTTT.